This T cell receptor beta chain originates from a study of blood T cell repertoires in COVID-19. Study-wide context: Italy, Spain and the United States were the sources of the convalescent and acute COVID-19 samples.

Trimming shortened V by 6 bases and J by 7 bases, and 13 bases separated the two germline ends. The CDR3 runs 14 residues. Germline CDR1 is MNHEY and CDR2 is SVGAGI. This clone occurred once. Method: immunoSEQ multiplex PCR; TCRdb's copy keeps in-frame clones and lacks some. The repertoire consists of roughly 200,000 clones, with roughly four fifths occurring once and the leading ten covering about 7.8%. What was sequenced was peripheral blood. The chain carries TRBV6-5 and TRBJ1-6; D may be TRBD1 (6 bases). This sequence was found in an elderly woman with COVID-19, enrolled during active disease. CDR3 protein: CASSPRGLNSPLHF. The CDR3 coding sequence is TGTGCCAGCAGCCCCAGGGGCCTAAATTCACCCCTCCACTTT.